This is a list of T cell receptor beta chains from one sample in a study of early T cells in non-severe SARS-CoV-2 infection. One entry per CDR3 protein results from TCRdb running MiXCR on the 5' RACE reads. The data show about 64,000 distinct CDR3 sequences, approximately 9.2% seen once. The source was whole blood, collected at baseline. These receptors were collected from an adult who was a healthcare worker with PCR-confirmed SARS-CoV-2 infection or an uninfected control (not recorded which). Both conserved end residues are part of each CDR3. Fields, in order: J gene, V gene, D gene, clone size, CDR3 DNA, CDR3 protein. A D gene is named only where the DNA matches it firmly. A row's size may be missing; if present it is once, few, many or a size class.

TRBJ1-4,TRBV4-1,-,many,TGCGCCAGCAGCCAAGTGATACAGTCTAATAATGAAAAACTGTTTTTT,CASSQVIQSNNEKLFF
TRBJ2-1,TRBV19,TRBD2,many,TGTGCCAGTAGTAAGAACAGCCTAGCGGGAGGGTTGTACAATGAGCAGTTCTTC,CASSKNSLAGGLYNEQFF
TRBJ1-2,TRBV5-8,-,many,TGTGCCAGCAGCCCTGGGAGGGATTACGGCTACACCTTC,CASSPGRDYGYTF
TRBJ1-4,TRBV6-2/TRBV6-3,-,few,TGTGCCAGCAGTGGGACCGTTACTAATGAAAAACTGTTTTTT,CASSGTVTNEKLFF
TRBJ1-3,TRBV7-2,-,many,TGTGCCAGCAGCTTACCCCCAATAGGGTCTGGAAACACCATATATTTT,CASSLPPIGSGNTIYF
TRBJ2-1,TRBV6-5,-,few,TGTGCCAGCAGTTACACGAGGGCCAATGAGCAGTTCTTC,CASSYTRANEQFF
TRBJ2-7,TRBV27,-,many,TGTGCCAGCAGTTTAGACCACAGCACCTACGAGCAGTACTTC,CASSLDHSTYEQYF
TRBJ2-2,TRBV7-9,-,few,TGTGCCAGCAGCGCACAGGGTACCGGGGAGCTGTTTTTT,CASSAQGTGELFF
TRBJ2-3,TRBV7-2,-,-,TGTGCCAGCAGTCAGGAAGGCACAGATACGCAGTATTTT,CASSQEGTDTQYF
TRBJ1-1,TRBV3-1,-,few,TGTGCCAGCAGCAAGTTCGGACAGATGAACACTGAAGCTTTCTTT,CASSKFGQMNTEAFF
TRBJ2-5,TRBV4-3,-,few,TGCGCCAGCAGCCAAGGAAATGGCCAAGAGACCCAGTACTTC,CASSQGNGQETQYF
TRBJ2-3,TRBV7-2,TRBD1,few,TGTGCCAGCAGCTTAGGGGGACAGGGCGTAGATACGCAGTATTTT,CASSLGGQGVDTQYF
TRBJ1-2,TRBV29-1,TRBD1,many,TGCAGCGTTGAAGGGGACAGGGGTAGTGGCTACACCTTC,CSVEGDRGSGYTF
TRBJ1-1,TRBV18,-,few,TGTGCCAGCTCACCACCGCAGACAGAAAAAGCTTTCTTT,CASSPPQTEKAFF
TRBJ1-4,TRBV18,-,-,TGTGCCAGCTCACCACCGTCAGTACCTGAAAAACTGTTTTTT,CASSPPSVPEKLFF
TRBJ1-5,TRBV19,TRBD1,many,TGTGCCTCGAAATACAGGGGACGCCAGCCCCAGCATTTT,CASKYRGRQPQHF
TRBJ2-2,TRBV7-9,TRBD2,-,TGTGCCAGCAGCTTAAACGGGGGGACCGGCACCGGGGAGCTGTTTTTT,CASSLNGGTGTGELFF
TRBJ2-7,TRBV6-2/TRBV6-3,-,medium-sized,TGTGCCAGCAGGTCAGGGAACGAGCAGTACTTC,CASRSGNEQYF
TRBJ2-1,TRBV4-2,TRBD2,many,TGTGCCAGCAGCCAAGATTCTGGGCGGGAGCTCAATGAGCAGTTCTTC,CASSQDSGRELNEQFF
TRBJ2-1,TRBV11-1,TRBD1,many,TGTGCCAGCAGCCCGGACAGGGCTTACAATGAGCAGTTCTTC,CASSPDRAYNEQFF
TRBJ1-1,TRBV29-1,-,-,TGCAGCGGTCTAGGACAGATGAACACTGAAGCTTTCTTT,CSGLGQMNTEAFF
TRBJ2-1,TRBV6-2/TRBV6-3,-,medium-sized,TGTGCCAGCAGTTACTCAAAAGAGCAGTTCTTC,CASSYSKEQFF
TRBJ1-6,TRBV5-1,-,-,TGCGCCAGCAGCTCGTCCGGGACATCTGATTCACCCCTCCACTTT,CASSSSGTSDSPLHF
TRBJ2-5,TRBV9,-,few,TGTGCCAGCAGCGTAGCGGAAGAGACCCAGTACTTC,CASSVAEETQYF
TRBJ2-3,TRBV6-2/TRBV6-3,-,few,TGTGCCAGCAGCTCCCCCGAGGGATCCACAGATACGCAGTATTTT,CASSSPEGSTDTQYF